The clone carrying this T cell receptor beta chain ranks as medium-sized. Its antigen is still unknown. Sequence at one end of the junction differs from germline and may be a read error. Methods used by the authors: The study took CDR3 differences across clinicopathological groups and made a distant-metastasis classifier for papillary thyroid cancer from them. MiXCR re-clonotyped the PCR reads for TCRdb. The V and J calls and clone size come from TCRdb's table, not from the authors' own analysis. Among around 5,900 clones, around 35% were seen once, and the ten largest hold 26%. The data derive from a study of metastatic and nonmetastatic thyroid tumors. The wider study: It was across blood and tumor or nodule tissue from malignant and benign thyroid patients that repertoires were compared. Study-wide points: The reported finding was significantly higher TCR beta diversity in malignant thyroid tumors relative to benign nodules, in blood and tumor.

The CDR3 consists of 12 residues. Germline V gene lookup returns CDR1 SGDLS and CDR2 YYNGEE. No treatment of any kind had been given to any patient before thyroid surgery. The specimen sequenced was adjacent normal tissue. The V call is TRBV9, the J call TRBJ2-3; the D is unclear. The TCR sequence derives from a male donor with papillary thyroid cancer or a benign thyroid nodule (not recorded which). Some clones in this sample may be carry-over from other donors' samples. The CDR3 here is CASSAGTATQYF. For the CDR3, the DNA is TGTGCCAGCAGCGCGGGCACAGCTACGCAGTATTTT.